The clone carrying this T cell receptor (beta chain) turned up a few times. Its antigen is as yet unknown. This sample was taken from a study of shared clonotypes between healthy human individuals. Study-level results: Donor clonotype sharing was expected to depend on sequencing depth.

Assay used: immunoSEQ multiplex PCR; TCRdb lists only in-frame clones, some missing. The repertoire consists of fewer than 850,000 clones, with 90% occurring once and the leading ten covering 30% to 35%. Germline V CDR1 and CDR2: LNHDA, SQIVND (reference sequence). V shed 11 bases and J shed 3 bases, with 8 bases lying between them. The length of the CDR3 is 11 residues. The specimen sequenced was memory CD8+ T cells from PBMCs. Subset of the sample: CD45RO+ cells pooled with CCR7-negative TemRA cells. The chain has TRBV19 and TRBJ1-3; D remains ambiguous. The clonotype originates from a man aged 18 to 29 in good health. Some clones in this sample may be carry-over from other donors' samples. The DNA of the CDR3 is TGTGCCGTGGGCCTTGGAAACACCATATATTTT. Translated, it gives CAVGLGNTIYF. Together with reference TRBV19 and TRBJ1-3, the CDR3 gives the full variable domain: DGGITQSPKYLFRKEGQNVTLSCEQNLNHDAMYWYRQDPGQGLRLIYYSQIVNDFQKGDIAEGYSVSREKKESFPLTVTSAQKNPTAFYLCAVGLGNTIYFGEGSWLTVV.